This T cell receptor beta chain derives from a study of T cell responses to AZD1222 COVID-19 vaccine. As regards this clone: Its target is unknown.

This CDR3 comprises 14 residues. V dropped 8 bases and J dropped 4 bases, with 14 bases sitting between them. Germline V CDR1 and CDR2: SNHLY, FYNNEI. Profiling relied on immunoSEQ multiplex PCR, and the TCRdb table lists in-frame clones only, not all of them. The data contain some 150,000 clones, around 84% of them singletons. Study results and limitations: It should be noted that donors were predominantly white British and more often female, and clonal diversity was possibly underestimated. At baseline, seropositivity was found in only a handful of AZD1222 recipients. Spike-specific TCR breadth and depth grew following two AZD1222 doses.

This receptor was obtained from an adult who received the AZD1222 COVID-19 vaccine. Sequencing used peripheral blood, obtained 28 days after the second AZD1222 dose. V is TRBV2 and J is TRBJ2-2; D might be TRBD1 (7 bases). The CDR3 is CASGGTAPTGELFF. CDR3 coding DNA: TGTGCCAGCGGGGGGACAGCTCCCACCGGGGAGCTGTTTTTT.